The 13 T cell receptor beta chains below were found in one sample sequenced in a study of cytomegalovirus exposure and HLA in healthy donors (dated by TCRdb to 2017 to 2019). The receptor library was made with the immunoSEQ multiplex PCR assay. For the multiplex PCR, a mixture combining 60 forward primers for TCR Vbeta segments and 13 reverse primers for TCR Jbeta segments was used. Entries here come from immuneACCESS through TCRdb and include only in-frame sequences with V and J called. Some clones fail to appear in such tables; in the studies checked, an unresolved V gene covers under half of the shortfall, and the cause of the remainder is unknown. Within this sample are approximately 220,000 clones, with over 60% of them counted one time only. The ten most abundant clones make up 15% to 17% of the sample. Sequencing used PBMCs. All receptors come from a man between 40 and 49 years old in good health and CMV-seronegative.

This clone occurred once. The chain couples TRBV4-2 to TRBJ2-7; 13 bases align to TRBD2. The CDR3 extends over 17 amino acids. V shed 1 base, J shed 2 bases, and the junction held 5 bases outside the gene matches. Germline V gene sequence: CDR1 LGHNA, CDR2 YNFKEQ. In nucleotides, the CDR3 is TGTGCCAGCAGCCAAGCTGCGGGGACTAGCGGGACCTACGAGCAGTACTTC. Translated: CASSQAAGTSGTYEQYF.

J is TRBJ2-1 and V is TRBV11-1, with 14 bases identical to TRBD2. Losses at the gene ends were 4 bases for V and 8 bases for J; bases not matched to a gene: 10. This CDR3 is built from 17 residues. Germline CDR1 reads SGHAT; CDR2 reads FQDESV (reference sequence). CDR3 in amino acids: CASSSGLAGAILDEQFF. The DNA of the CDR3 is TGTGCCAGCAGCTCGGGACTAGCGGGGGCGATCCTCGATGAGCAGTTCTTC.

The chain couples TRBV29-1 to TRBJ2-4; 10 nucleotides agree with TRBD1. With 6 bases clipped from V and 1 base from J, the junction kept 6 bases outside the gene matches. The germline V gene has CDR1 SQVTM and CDR2 ANQGSEA. CDR3 length: 15 amino acids. The CDR3 sequence: CSVIRDRGAKNIQYF. The DNA of the CDR3 is TGCAGCGTAATCCGGGACAGGGGTGCCAAAAACATTCAGTACTTC.

V and J are TRBV2 and TRBJ1-2; TRBD1 is a possible D gene (5 bases). Germline loops: CDR1 SNHLY, CDR2 FYNNEI. The CDR3 has 16 residues. Trimming removed 1 base from V and 0 bases from J, with 12 bases in between. The CDR3 DNA follows: TGTGCCAGCAGTGAAGGTTCGCAGGGCTCTAACTATGGCTACACCTTC. Its translation: CASSEGSQGSNYGYTF.

The chain employs TRBV9 and TRBJ2-6; TRBD2 aligns across 11 bases. Germline V gives CDR1 SGDLS, CDR2 YYNGEE. CDR3 size: 20 residues. Trimming took 0 bases from V and 0 from J; bases not matched to a gene: 8. The CDR3 DNA reads TGTGCCAGCAGCGTAGTGGATCGACTAGCGGGACTCTCTGGGGCCAACGTCCTGACTTTC. Its translation: CASSVVDRLAGLSGANVLTF.

This sequence joins TRBV28 and TRBJ1-5; D is possibly TRBD1 (6 bases). V lost 6 bases and J lost 0, with 24 bases in between. CDR3 length: 19 amino acids. Germline CDR1 is MDHEN and CDR2 is SYDVKM. CDR3 protein: CASRSLTRDIWISNQPQHF. DNA of the CDR3: TGTGCCAGCAGGTCTCTCACCCGGGACATCTGGATTAGCAATCAGCCCCAGCATTTT. The variable domain in full, completed from reference TRBV28 and TRBJ1-5, reads DVKVTQSSRYLVKRTGEKVFLECVQDMDHENMFWYRQDPGLGLRLIYFSYDVKMKEKGDIPEGYSVSREKKERFSLILESASTNQTSMYLCASRSLTRDIWISNQPQHFGDGTRLSIL.

This clone was picked up a small number of times. The chain joins TRBV30 to TRBJ2-7, with 8 bases aligning to TRBD1. The junction had 6 bases not matched to a gene; V was cut back by 0 bases and J by 2 bases. The CDR3 runs to 15 residues. Germline CDR1 reads GTSNPN; CDR2 reads SVGIG (reference sequence). CDR3 region: CAWSVTDRGPYEQYF. The CDR3 nucleotides are TGTGCCTGGAGTGTAACCGACAGGGGTCCCTACGAGCAGTACTTC.

The rearrangement uses TRBV11-3 and TRBJ1-1; D is uncertain. With 3 bases removed from V and 3 bases from J, the gap between germline ends came to 8 bases. The CDR3 covers 13 residues. CDR1 SGHNT and CDR2 YENEEA come from the germline V gene. CDR3 nucleotide sequence: TGTGCCAGCAGCTTGTCACCGGACACTGAAGCTTTCTTT. Amino acid sequence: CASSLSPDTEAFF. Using reference TRBV11-3 and TRBJ1-1 for the parts outside the CDR3, the full variable domain is EAGVVQSPRYKIIEKKQPVAFWCNPISGHNTLYWYLQNLGQGPELLIRYENEEAVDDSQLPKDRFSAERLKGVDSTLKIQPAELGDSAVYLCASSLSPDTEAFFGQGTRLTVV.

The J gene is TRBJ2-3, the V gene TRBV7-6; TRBD1 aligns across 7 bases. Germline CDR1 is SGHVS and CDR2 is FNYEAQ. V was pared by 3 bases and J by 0 bases, with 0 bases of the junction left unmatched. The CDR3 spans 14 residues. The CDR3 sequence is CASSLGQSTDTQYF. CDR3 bases: TGTGCCAGCAGCTTGGGACAGAGCACAGATACGCAGTATTTT.

In DNA, the CDR3 is TGCAGCGTTGAAATTGGTTCAGGGGGGAATGAGCAGTTCTTC. Translated, it gives CSVEIGSGGNEQFF. The chain carries TRBV29-1 and TRBJ2-1, with D perhaps matching TRBD1 (7 bases). Germline CDR1 is SQVTM and CDR2 is ANQGSEA. V was trimmed by 2 bases and J by 7 bases, leaving 15 bases between them. There are 14 residues in the CDR3.

This sequence joins TRBV5-5 and TRBJ1-5; possible D gene TRBD1, 5 bases. CDR1 is SGHKS and CDR2 is YYEKEE in the germline V gene (reference sequence). V was clipped by 4 bases and J by 6 bases, with 17 bases between them. CDR3 length: 15 residues. The CDR3 is CASSLGGGPTQPQHF. The CDR3 bases are TGTGCCAGCAGCCTGGGGGGAGGGCCAACTCAGCCCCAGCATTTT.

V is TRBV5-1 and J is TRBJ1-3, with TRBD1 identical over 7 bases. V shed 2 bases and J 4 bases; nucleotides not matched to a gene: 6. The germline gives CDR1 SGHRS, CDR2 YFSETQ. The CDR3 has 15 amino acids. The CDR3 sequence: CASSFTGAVGNTIYF. Here the CDR3 DNA reads TGCGCCAGCAGCTTTACAGGGGCGGTAGGAAACACCATATATTTT.

The chain recombines TRBV15 with TRBJ1-3, with D possibly TRBD1 on 5 matching bases. This CDR3 has 17 residues. Germline V CDR1 and CDR2: LNHNV, YYDKDF (reference sequence). The V end was cut by 4 bases, the J end by 3 bases, with 19 bases between. The CDR3 DNA reads TGTGCCACCAGCACTGGAGGGAGACAGCGTCTTGGAAACACCATATATTTT. Protein sequence: CATSTGGRQRLGNTIYF.